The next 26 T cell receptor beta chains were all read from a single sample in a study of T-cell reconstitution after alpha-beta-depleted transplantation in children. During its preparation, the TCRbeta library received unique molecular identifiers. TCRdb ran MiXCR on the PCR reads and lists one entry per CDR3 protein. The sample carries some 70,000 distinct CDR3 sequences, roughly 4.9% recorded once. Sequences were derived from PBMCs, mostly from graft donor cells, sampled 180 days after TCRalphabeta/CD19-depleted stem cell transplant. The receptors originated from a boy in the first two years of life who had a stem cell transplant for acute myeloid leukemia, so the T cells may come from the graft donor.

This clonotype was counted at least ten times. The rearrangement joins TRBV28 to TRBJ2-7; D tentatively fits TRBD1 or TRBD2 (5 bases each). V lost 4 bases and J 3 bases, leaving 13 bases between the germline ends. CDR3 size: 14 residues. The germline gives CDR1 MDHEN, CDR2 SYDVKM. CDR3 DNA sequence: TGTGCCAGCAGTTCCTTACTAGACAGCTACGAGCAGTACGTC. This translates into CASSSLLDSYEQYV.

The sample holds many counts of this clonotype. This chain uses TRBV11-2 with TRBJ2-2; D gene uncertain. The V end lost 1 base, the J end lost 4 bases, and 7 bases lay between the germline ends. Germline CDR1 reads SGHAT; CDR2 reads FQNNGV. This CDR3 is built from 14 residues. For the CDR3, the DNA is TGTGCCAGCAGCTTAGTTCACGGCACCGGGGAGCTGTTTTTT. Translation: CASSLVHGTGELFF.

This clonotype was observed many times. The chain's CDR3 is CSATYNEQFF. The CDR3 DNA sequence: TGCAGTGCTACCTACAATGAGCAGTTCTTC. The chain carries TRBV20-1 and TRBJ2-1; no clear D gene. V lost 4 bases, J lost 2 bases, and 0 bases lay in between. The CDR3 is 10 amino acids. From germline, CDR1 is DFQATT and CDR2 SNEGSKA (reference sequence).

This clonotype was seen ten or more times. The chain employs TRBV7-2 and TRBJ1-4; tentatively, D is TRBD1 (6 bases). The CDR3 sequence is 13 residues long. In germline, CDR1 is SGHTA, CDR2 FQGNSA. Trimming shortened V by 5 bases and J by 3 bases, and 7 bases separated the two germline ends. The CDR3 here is CASSRTANEKLFF. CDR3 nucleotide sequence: TGTGCCAGCAGCCGGACAGCTAATGAAAAACTGTTTTTT.

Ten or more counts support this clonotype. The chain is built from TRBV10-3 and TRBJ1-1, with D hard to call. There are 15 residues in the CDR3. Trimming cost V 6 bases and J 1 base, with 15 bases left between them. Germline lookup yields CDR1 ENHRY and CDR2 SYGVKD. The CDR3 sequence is CAISPSSQPNTEAFF. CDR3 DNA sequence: TGTGCCATCAGCCCCTCCAGTCAACCGAACACTGAAGCTTTCTTT.

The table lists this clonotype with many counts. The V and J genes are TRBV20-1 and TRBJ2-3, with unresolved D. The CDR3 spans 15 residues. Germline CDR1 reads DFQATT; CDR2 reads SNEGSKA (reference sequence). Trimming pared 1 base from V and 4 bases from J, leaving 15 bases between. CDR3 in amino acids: CSARALLISADTQYF. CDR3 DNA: TGCAGTGCTAGAGCCTTACTTATTTCGGCAGATACGCAGTATTTT.

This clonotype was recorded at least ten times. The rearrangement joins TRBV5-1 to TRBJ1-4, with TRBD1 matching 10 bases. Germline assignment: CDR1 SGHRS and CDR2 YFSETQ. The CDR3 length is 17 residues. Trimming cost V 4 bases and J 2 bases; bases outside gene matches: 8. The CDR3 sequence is CASSIGTGVGTNEKLFF. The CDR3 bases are TGCGCCAGCAGCATCGGGACAGGGGTGGGGACTAATGAAAAACTGTTTTTT.

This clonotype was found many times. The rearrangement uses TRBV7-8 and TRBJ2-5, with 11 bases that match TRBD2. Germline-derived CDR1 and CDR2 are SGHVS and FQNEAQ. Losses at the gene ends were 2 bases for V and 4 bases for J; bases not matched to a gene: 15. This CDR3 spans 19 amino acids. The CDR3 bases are TGTGCCAGCAGCTTAAGGCGGGCTAGCGGGGGGTCAAGGGGAGAGACCCAGTACTTC. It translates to CASSLRRASGGSRGETQYF.

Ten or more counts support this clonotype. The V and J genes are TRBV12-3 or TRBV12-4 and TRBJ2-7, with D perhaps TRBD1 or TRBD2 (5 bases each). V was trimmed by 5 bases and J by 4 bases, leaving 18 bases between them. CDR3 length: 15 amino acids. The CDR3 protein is CASSLGTPVGYEQYF. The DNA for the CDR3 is TGTGCCAGCAGTCTTGGGACCCCTGTGGGGTACGAGCAGTACTTC.

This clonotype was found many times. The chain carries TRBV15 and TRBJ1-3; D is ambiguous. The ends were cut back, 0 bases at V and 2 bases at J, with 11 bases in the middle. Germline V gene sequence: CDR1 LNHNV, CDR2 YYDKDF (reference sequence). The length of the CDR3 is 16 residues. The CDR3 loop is CATSRDQGSTGNTIYF. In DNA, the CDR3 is TGTGCCACCAGCAGAGACCAAGGGTCGACTGGAAACACCATATATTTT.

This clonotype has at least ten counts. The CDR3 region is CASSLGGTAQLLGTEAFF. As DNA, the CDR3 is TGTGCCAGCAGCTTAGGAGGGACAGCTCAGCTATTGGGCACTGAAGCTTTCTTT. The genes are TRBV11-1 and TRBJ1-1, with 7 bases lining up with TRBD1. Germline values: CDR1 SGHAT, CDR2 FQDESV (reference sequence). Germline trimming cut 1 base from V and 4 bases from J; bases unmatched to any gene: 15. This CDR3 spans 18 amino acids.

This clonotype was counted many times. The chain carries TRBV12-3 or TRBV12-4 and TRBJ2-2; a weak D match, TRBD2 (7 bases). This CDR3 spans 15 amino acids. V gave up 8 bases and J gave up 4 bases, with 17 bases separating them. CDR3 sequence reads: CASGGAPRITGELFF. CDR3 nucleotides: TGTGCCAGCGGGGGGGCCCCCCGGATCACCGGGGAGCTGTTTTTT.

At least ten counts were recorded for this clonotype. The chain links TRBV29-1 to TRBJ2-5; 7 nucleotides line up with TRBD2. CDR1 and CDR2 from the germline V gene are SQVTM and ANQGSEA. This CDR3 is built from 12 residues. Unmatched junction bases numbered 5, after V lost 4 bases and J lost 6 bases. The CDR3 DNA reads TGCAGCGTTGGGTGGGAGGGTAAGACCCAGTACTTC. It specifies CSVGWEGKTQYF.

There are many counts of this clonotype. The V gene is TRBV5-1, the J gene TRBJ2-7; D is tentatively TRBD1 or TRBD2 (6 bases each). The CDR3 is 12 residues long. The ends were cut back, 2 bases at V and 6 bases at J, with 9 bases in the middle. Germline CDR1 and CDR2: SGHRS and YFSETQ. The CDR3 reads CASSFSGAEQYF. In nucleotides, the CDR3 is TGCGCCAGCAGCTTTTCGGGGGCCGAGCAGTACTTC.

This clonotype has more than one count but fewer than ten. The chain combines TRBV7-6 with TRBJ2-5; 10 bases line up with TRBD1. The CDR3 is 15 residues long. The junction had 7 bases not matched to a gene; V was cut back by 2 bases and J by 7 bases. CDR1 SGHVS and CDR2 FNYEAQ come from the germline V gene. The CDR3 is CASSLRGQGIGTQYF. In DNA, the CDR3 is TGTGCCAGCAGCTTACGGGGACAGGGGATTGGGACCCAGTACTTC.

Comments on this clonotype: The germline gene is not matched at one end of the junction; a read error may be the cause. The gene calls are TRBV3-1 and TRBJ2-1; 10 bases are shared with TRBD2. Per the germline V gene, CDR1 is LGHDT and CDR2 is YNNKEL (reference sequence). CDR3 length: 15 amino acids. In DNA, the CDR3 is TGTGCCACCAGCAAGCGAGCGGGGGGGCATCGTGAGCAGTTCTTC. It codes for CATSKRAGGHREQFF.

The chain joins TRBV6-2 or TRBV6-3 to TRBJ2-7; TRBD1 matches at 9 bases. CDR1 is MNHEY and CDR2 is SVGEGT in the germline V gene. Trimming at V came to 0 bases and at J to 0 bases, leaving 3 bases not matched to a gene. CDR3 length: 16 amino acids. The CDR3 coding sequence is TGTGCCAGCAGTTACTCCGGGACAGGGAACTCCTACGAGCAGTACGTC. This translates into CASSYSGTGNSYEQYV.

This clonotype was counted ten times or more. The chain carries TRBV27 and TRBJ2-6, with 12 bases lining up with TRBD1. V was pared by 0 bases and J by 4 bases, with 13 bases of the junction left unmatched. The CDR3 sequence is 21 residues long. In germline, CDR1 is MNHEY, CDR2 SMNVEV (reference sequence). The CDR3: CASSLSLPNRDRGRGANVLTF. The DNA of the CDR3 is TGTGCCAGCAGTTTATCACTGCCTAATCGGGACAGGGGGCGAGGGGCCAACGTCCTGACTTTC.

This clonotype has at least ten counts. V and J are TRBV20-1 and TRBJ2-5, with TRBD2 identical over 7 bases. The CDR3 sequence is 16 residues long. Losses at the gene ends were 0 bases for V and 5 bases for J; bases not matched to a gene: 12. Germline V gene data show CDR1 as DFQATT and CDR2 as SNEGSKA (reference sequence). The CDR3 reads CSAREGWAGEGETQYF. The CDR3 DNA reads TGCAGTGCTAGAGAGGGCTGGGCGGGGGAGGGGGAGACCCAGTACTTC.

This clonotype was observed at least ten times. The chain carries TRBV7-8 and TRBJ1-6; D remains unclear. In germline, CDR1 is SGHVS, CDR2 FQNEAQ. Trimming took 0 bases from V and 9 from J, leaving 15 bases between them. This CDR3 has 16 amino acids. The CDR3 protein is CASSLARVPGGSPLHF. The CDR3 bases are TGTGCCAGCAGCTTAGCGCGGGTCCCCGGTGGTTCACCCCTCCACTTT.

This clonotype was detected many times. The CDR3 loop reads CASSLTRPLRPGQETQYF. In DNA, the CDR3 is TGTGCCAGCAGCCTAACACGGCCGTTGCGACCTGGGCAAGAGACCCAGTACTTC. This chain uses TRBV27 with TRBJ2-5; D uncertain. The CDR3 covers 18 residues. Germline V CDR1 and CDR2: MNHEY, SMNVEV (reference sequence). The V end lost 6 bases, the J end lost 2 bases, and 25 bases lay between the germline ends.

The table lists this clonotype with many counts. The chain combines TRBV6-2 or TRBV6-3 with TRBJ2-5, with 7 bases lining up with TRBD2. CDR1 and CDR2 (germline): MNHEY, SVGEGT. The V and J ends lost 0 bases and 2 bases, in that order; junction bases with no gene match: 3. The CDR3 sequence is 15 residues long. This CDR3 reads CASSYSLGGQETQYF. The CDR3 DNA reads TGTGCCAGCAGTTACTCGTTGGGGGGGCAAGAGACCCAGTACTTC.

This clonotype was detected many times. CDR3 residues: CASSSDKFNQPQHF. As DNA, the CDR3 is TGTGCCAGCAGTTCCGACAAGTTCAATCAGCCCCAGCATTTT. The chain employs TRBV12-3 or TRBV12-4 and TRBJ1-5, with D unresolved. Trimming took off 4 bases at V and 3 bases at J, with 10 bases between the two ends. CDR3 size: 14 residues.

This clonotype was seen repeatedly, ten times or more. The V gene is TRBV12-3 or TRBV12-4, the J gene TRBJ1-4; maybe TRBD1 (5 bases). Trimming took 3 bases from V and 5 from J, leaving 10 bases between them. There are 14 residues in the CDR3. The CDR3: CASSLSDRNEKLFF. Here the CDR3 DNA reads TGTGCCAGCAGTTTGAGTGACAGAAATGAAAAACTGTTTTTT.

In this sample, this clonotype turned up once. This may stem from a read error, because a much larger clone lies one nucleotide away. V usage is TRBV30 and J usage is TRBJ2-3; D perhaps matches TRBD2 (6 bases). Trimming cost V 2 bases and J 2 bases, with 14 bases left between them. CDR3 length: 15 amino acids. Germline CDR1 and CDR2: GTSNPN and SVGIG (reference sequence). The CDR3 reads CAWSTRAGLTDTQYF. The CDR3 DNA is TGTGCCTGGAGTACCCGGGCGGGACTCACAGATACGCAGTATTTT. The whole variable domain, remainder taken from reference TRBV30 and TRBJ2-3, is SQTIHQWPATLVQPVGSPLSLECTVEGTSNPNLYWYRQAAGRGLQLLFYSVGIGQISSEVPQNLSASRPQDRQFILSSKKLLLSDSGFYLCAWSTRAGLTDTQYFGPGTRLTVL.

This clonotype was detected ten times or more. CDR3 coding DNA: TGTGCCAGCAGTTTAGGTTCCCCCGGTCAGCCCCAGCATTTT. It translates to CASSLGSPGQPQHF. The chain joins TRBV28 to TRBJ1-5; D is uncertain. The CDR3 contains 14 residues. V lost 2 bases and J 6 bases, leaving 11 bases between the germline ends. Germline CDR1 and CDR2: MDHEN and SYDVKM.